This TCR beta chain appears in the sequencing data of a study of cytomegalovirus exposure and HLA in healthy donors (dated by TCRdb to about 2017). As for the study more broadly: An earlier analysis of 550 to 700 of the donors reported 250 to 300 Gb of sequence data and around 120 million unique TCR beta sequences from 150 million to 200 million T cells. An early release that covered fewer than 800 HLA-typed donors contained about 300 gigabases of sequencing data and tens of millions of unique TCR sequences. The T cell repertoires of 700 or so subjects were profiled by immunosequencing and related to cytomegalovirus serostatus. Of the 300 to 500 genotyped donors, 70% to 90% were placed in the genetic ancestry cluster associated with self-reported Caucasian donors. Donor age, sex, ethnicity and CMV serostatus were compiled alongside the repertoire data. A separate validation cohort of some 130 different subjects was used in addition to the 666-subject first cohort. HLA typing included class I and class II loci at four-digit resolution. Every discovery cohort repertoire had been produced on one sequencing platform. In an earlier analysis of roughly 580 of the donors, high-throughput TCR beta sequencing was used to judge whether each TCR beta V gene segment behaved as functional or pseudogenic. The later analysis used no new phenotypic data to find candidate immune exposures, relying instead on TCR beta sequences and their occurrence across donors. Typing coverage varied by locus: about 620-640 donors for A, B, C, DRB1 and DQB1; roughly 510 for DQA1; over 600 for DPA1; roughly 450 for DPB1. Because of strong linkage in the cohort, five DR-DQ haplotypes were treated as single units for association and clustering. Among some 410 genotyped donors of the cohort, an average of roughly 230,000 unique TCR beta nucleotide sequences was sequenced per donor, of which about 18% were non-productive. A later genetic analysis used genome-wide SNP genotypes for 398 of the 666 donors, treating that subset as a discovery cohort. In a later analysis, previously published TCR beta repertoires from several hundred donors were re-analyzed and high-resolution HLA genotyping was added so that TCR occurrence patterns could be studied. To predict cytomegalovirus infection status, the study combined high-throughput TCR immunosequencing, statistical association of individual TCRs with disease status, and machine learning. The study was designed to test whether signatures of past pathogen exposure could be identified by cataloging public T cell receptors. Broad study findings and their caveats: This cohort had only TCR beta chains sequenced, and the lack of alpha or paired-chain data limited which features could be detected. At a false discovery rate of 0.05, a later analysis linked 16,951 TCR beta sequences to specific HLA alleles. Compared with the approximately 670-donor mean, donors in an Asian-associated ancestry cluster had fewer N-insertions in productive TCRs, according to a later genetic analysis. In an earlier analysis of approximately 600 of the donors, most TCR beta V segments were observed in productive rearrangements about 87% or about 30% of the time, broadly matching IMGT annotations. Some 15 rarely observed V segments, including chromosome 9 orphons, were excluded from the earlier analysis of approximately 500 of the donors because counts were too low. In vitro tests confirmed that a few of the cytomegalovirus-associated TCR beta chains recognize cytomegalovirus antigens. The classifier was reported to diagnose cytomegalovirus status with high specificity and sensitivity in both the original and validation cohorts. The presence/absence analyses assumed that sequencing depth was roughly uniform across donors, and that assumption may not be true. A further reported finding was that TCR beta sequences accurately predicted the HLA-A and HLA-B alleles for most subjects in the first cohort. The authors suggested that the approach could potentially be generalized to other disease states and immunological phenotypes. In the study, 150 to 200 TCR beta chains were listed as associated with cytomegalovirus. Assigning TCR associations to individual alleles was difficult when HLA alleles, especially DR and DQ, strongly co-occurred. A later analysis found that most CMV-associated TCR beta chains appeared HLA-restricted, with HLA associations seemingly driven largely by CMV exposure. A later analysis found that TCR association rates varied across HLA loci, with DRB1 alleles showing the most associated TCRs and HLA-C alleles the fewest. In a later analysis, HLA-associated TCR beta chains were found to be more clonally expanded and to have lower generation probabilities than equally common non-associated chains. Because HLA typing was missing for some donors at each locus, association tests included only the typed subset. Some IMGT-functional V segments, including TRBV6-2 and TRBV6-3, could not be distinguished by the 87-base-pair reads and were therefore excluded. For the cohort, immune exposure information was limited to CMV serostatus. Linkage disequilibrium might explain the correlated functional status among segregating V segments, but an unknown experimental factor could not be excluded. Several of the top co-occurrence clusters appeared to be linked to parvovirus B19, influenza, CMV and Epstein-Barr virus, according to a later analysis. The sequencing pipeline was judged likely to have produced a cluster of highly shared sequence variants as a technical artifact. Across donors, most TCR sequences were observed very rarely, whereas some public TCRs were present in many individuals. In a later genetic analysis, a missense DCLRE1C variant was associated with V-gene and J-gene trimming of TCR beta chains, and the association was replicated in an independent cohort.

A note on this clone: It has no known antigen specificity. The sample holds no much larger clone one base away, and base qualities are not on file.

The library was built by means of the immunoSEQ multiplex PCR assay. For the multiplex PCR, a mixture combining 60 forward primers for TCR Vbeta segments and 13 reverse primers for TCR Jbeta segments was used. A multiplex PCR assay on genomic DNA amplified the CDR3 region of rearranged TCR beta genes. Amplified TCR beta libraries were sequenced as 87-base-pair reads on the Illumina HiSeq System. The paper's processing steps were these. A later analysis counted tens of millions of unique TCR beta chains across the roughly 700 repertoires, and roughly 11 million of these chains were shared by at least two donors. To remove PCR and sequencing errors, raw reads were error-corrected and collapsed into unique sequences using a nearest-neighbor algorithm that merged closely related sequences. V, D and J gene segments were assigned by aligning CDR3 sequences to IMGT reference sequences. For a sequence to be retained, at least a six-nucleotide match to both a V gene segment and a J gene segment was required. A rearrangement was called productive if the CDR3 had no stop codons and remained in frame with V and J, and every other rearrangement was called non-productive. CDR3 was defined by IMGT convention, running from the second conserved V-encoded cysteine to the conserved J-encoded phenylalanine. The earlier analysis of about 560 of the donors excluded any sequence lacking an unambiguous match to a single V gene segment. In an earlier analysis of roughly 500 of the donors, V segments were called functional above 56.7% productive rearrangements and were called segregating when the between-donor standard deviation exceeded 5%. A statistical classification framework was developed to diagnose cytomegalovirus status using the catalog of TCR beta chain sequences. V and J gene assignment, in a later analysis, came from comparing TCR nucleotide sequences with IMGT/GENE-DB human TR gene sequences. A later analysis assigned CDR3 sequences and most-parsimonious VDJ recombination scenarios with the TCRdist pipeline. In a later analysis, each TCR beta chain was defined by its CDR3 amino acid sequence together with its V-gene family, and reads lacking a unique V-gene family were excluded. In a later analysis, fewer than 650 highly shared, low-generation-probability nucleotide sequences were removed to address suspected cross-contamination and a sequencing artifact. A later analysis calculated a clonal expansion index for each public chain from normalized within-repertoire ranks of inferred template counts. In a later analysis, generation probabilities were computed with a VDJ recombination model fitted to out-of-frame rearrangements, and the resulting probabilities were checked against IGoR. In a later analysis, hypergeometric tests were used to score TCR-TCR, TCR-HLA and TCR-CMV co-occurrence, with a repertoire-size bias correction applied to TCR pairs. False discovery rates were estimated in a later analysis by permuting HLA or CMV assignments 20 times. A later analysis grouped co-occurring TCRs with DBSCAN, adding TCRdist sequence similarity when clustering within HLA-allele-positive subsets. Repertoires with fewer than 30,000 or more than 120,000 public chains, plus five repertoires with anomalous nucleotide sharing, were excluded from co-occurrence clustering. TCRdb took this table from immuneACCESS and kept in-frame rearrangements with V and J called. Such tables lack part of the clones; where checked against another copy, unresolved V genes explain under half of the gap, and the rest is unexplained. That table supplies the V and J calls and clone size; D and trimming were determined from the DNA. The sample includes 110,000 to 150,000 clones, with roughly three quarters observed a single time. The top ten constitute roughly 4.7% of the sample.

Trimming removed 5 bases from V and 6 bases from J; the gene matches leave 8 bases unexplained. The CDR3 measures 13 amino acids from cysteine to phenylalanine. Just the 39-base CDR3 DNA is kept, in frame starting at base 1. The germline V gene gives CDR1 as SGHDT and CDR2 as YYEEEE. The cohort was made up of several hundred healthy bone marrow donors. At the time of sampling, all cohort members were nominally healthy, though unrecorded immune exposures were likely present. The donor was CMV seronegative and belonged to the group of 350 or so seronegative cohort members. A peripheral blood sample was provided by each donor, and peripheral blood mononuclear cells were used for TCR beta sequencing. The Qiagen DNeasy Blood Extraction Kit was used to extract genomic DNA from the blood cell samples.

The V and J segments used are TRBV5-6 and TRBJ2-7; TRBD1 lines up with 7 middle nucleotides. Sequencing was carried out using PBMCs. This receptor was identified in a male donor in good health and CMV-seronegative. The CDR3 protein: CASSRGQDGEQYF. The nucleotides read TGTGCCAGCAGTCGAGGACAGGACGGCGAGCAGTACTTC. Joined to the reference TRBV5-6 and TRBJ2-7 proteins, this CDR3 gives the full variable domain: DAGVTQSPTHLIKTRGQQVTLRCSPKSGHDTVSWYQQALGQGPQFIFQYYEEEERQRGNFPDRFSGHQFPNYSSELNVNALLLGDSALYLCASSRGQDGEQYFGPGTRLTVT.